This is a list of T cell receptor beta chains from one sample in a study of control samples from healthy donors and cancer patients. This table comes from immunoSEQ multiplex PCR, and its TCRdb copy is limited to in-frame clones, with some not included. The sample carries about 44,000 clones, approximately 89% recorded once. The sample consisted of PBMCs. The receptors here all came from a woman aged 55 to 70 with lung cancer. CDR3s include the opening cysteine and the closing phenylalanine or tryptophan. D genes are given only for firm matches. Only some rows state a clone size, as once, few, many or a class for expanded clones.

abundance: NA
v_gene: TRBV5-1
j_gene: TRBJ1-1
d_gene: TRBD1
CDR3nt: TGCGCCAGCAGCCATCGGACAGGAACGAACACTGAAGCTTTCTTT
CDR3aa: CASSHRTGTNTEAFF

abundance: NA
v_gene: TRBV29-1
j_gene: TRBJ1-2
d_gene: TRBD1
CDR3nt: TGCAGCGTCGATAGTGGGACAGGGGGCGATGGCTACACCTTC
CDR3aa: CSVDSGTGGDGYTF

abundance: NA
v_gene: TRBV6-5
j_gene: TRBJ2-7
d_gene: TRBD2
CDR3nt: TGTGCCAGCAGCCGACTAGCGGGTTTCGACGAGCAGTACTTC
CDR3aa: CASSRLAGFDEQYF

abundance: once
v_gene: TRBV7-9
j_gene: TRBJ2-1
d_gene: NA
CDR3nt: TGTGCCAGCAGCTTAGCGGGAGGGGGAGTGGATGAGCAGTTCTTC
CDR3aa: CASSLAGGGVDEQFF

abundance: NA
v_gene: TRBV6-5
j_gene: TRBJ1-2
d_gene: NA
CDR3nt: TGTGCCAGCGGGCTGACCGATCCTATAACCTATGGCTACACCTTC
CDR3aa: CASGLTDPITYGYTF

abundance: few
v_gene: TRBV6-1
j_gene: TRBJ2-4
d_gene: TRBD1
CDR3nt: TGTGCCAGCAGTGAAAACCTTAATCCCCTGACAGGGGGGGGCAAAAACATTCAGTACTTC
CDR3aa: CASSENLNPLTGGGKNIQYF

abundance: NA
v_gene: TRBV28
j_gene: TRBJ2-1
d_gene: NA
CDR3nt: TGTGCCAGCAGTTCCAATTTAGGTGAGCAGTTCTTC
CDR3aa: CASSSNLGEQFF

abundance: NA
v_gene: TRBV3-1/TRBV3-2
j_gene: TRBJ2-1
d_gene: TRBD2
CDR3nt: TGTGCCAGCAGCCAAGATTGGGTAGCGGGAGGTGAGCAGTTCTTC
CDR3aa: CASSQDWVAGGEQFF

abundance: NA
v_gene: TRBV25-1
j_gene: TRBJ2-7
d_gene: NA
CDR3nt: TGTGCCAGCAGTGAACACGGGGGCTTCCTATACGAGCAGTACTTC
CDR3aa: CASSEHGGFLYEQYF

abundance: once
v_gene: TRBV19
j_gene: TRBJ1-5
d_gene: TRBD1
CDR3nt: TGTGCCAGTAGTATAGATCGACAGGGGGAACAGCCCCAGCATTTT
CDR3aa: CASSIDRQGEQPQHF

abundance: NA
v_gene: TRBV5-1
j_gene: TRBJ1-1
d_gene: NA
CDR3nt: TGCGCCAGCAGCCCGGTGGGGGGGGACACTGAAGCTTTCTTT
CDR3aa: CASSPVGGDTEAFF

abundance: NA
v_gene: TRBV7-2
j_gene: TRBJ2-2
d_gene: NA
CDR3nt: TGTGCCAGCAGCTTAGTGTCGGGAGATCACGGGGAGCTGTTTTTT
CDR3aa: CASSLVSGDHGELFF

abundance: NA
v_gene: TRBV5-6
j_gene: TRBJ1-2
d_gene: NA
CDR3nt: TGTGCCAGCAGCTGGGAGAAATGGGGCTACACCTTC
CDR3aa: CASSWEKWGYTF

abundance: NA
v_gene: TRBV3-1/TRBV3-2
j_gene: TRBJ2-7
d_gene: NA
CDR3nt: TGTGCCAGCAGCCAAGATAGAGGGCGCGAGCAGTACTTC
CDR3aa: CASSQDRGREQYF

abundance: few
v_gene: TRBV6-5
j_gene: TRBJ1-5
d_gene: NA
CDR3nt: TGTGCCAGCAGTTCCAGAAGCAATCAGCCCCAGCATTTT
CDR3aa: CASSSRSNQPQHF

abundance: NA
v_gene: TRBV3-1/TRBV3-2
j_gene: TRBJ2-1
d_gene: NA
CDR3nt: TGTGCCAGCGGATACTCGAATGAGCAGTTCTTC
CDR3aa: CASGYSNEQFF

abundance: once
v_gene: TRBV5-4
j_gene: TRBJ2-1
d_gene: TRBD2
CDR3nt: TGTGCCAGCAGCACAGGGACTAGCGGGCCAAGCAATGAGCAGTTCTTC
CDR3aa: CASSTGTSGPSNEQFF

abundance: NA
v_gene: TRBV7-2
j_gene: TRBJ2-1
d_gene: NA
CDR3nt: TGTGCCAGCAGCCAAATTCAGAGGGTCAATGAGCAGTTCTTC
CDR3aa: CASSQIQRVNEQFF

abundance: NA
v_gene: TRBV5-1
j_gene: TRBJ2-7
d_gene: NA
CDR3nt: TGCGCCAGCAGCTTGTCAACGGGAGGGGGCCGCGAGCAGTACTTC
CDR3aa: CASSLSTGGGREQYF

abundance: medium-sized
v_gene: TRBV5-6
j_gene: TRBJ1-5
d_gene: NA
CDR3nt: TGTGCCAGCAGTCTCGGGACGGCAAGCAATCAGCCCCAGCATTTT
CDR3aa: CASSLGTASNQPQHF

abundance: NA
v_gene: TRBV27
j_gene: TRBJ2-2
d_gene: NA
CDR3nt: TGTGCCAGCAGTAAGAACACCGGGGAGCTGTTTTTT
CDR3aa: CASSKNTGELFF

abundance: NA
v_gene: TRBV9
j_gene: TRBJ2-3
d_gene: TRBD2
CDR3nt: TGTGCCAGCAGCCCAGGACTAGCGTCTAGCACAGATACGCAGTATTTT
CDR3aa: CASSPGLASSTDTQYF

abundance: NA
v_gene: TRBV11-2
j_gene: TRBJ2-2
d_gene: NA
CDR3nt: TGTGCCAGCAGCTTTATACGGGGCACCAACACCGGGGAGCTGTTTTTT
CDR3aa: CASSFIRGTNTGELFF